Shown below are 21 T cell receptor beta chains from a single sample sequenced in a study of blood T cells in healthy people across ages. A second PCR, run for roughly 7 to 11 cycles, used a sample-barcoded 5' primer plus a J-beta primer mix. TCRdb re-analysed the 5' RACE reads in MiXCR, keeping a single row per CDR3 protein. The sample contains about 1.4 million distinct CDR3 sequences, 45% to 70% of which appear only once. The sample was blood. The receptors stem from a young man in good health.

V gene TRBV20-1 combines with J gene TRBJ1-6; perhaps TRBD1 as D (5 bases). V shed 4 bases and J shed 7 bases, with 26 bases lying between them. Germline-derived CDR1 and CDR2 are DFQATT and SNEGSKA (reference sequence). The CDR3 sequence is 18 residues long. The CDR3 nucleotides read TGCAGTGCTATGGAATGGTTGTCTGGGACTGGGAGCAATTCACCCCTCCACTTT. Protein product: CSAMEWLSGTGSNSPLHF.

This clonotype was counted only a few times. The chain carries TRBV6-6 and TRBJ2-3; D unclear. The ends were cut back, 2 bases at V and 5 bases at J, with 11 bases in the middle. From germline, CDR1 is MNHNY and CDR2 SVGAGI (reference sequence). The CDR3 consists of 14 residues. CDR3 loop: CASSYHSYKDTQYF. The CDR3 DNA is TGTGCCAGCAGTTACCACAGCTATAAAGATACGCAGTATTTT.

This clonotype was detected a few times. V gene TRBV5-1 combines with J gene TRBJ2-1, with 9 positions matching TRBD1. Germline-derived CDR1 and CDR2 are SGHRS and YFSETQ. The CDR3 spans 14 residues. The trim removed 7 bases at V and 1 base at J, leaving 3 bases unmatched. The CDR3 region has the DNA TGCGCCAGCGGGACAGGGAGGTCCTACAATGAGCAGTTCTTC. Translating gives CASGTGRSYNEQFF.

This sequence joins TRBV9 and TRBJ2-5, with 7 nucleotides matching TRBD2. The ends lost 2 bases at V and 0 bases at J; junction bases unmatched: 1. CDR1 SGDLS and CDR2 YYNGEE come from the germline V gene. This CDR3 region has 14 residues. The CDR3 here is CASSVRGDQETQYF. The CDR3 bases are TGTGCCAGCAGCGTCCGGGGGGACCAAGAGACCCAGTACTTC.

This clonotype was picked up a small number of times. DNA of the CDR3: TGTGCCAGCAGCACTCCCCCACGTGACTCGACCCCCTACGAGCAGTACTTC. Translation: CASSTPPRDSTPYEQYF. The chain employs TRBV21-1 and TRBJ2-7; the listed D gene, TRBD1, was not tested against the DNA. TRBV21-1 is tagged as a pseudogene. This CDR3 has 17 residues.

The V gene is TRBV20-1, the J gene TRBJ2-3; 8 bases map to TRBD2. Trimming cost V 3 bases and J 2 bases; bases outside gene matches: 19. The CDR3 runs 19 residues. Germline V gene data show CDR1 as DFQATT and CDR2 as SNEGSKA (reference sequence). CDR3 nucleotide sequence: TGCAGTGCTAGGACCCGCGGGGGGTATTCCACAAGGTCCACAGATACGCAGTATTTT. Amino acid sequence: CSARTRGGYSTRSTDTQYF.

V usage is TRBV25-1 and J usage is TRBJ1-3; D is ambiguous. This CDR3 is 14 amino acids long. The V gene's germline CDR1 is MGHDK and CDR2 SYGVNS. V lost 4 bases and J 0 bases, leaving 7 bases between the germline ends. Here the CDR3 reads CASSVGSSGNTIYF. The CDR3 DNA reads as TGTGCCAGCAGTGTCGGAAGCTCTGGAAACACCATATATTTT.

The V call is TRBV7-2, the J call TRBJ2-3; 15 nucleotides line up with TRBD2. From germline, CDR1 is SGHTA and CDR2 FQGNSA. The length of the CDR3 is 19 residues. V was clipped by 6 bases and J by 4 bases; unmatched bases: 14. The CDR3, as DNA: TGTGCCAGCAGATTCGGACTAGCGGGGGGGCTTGTTCGCCCAGATACGCAGTATTTT. It encodes CASRFGLAGGLVRPDTQYF. The whole variable domain, filled in from reference TRBV7-2 and TRBJ2-3, reads GAGVSQSPSNKVTEKGKDVELRCDPISGHTALYWYRQSLGQGLEFLIYFQGNSAPDKSGLPSDRFSAERTGGSVSTLTIQRTQQEDSAVYLCASRFGLAGGLVRPDTQYFGPGTRLTVL.

The rearrangement links TRBV20-1 to TRBJ2-6, with D perhaps matching TRBD1 or TRBD2 (5 bases each). V was shortened by 5 bases and J by 2 bases, with 13 bases between the two germline ends. The CDR3 has 15 amino acids. Per germline, CDR1 DFQATT and CDR2 SNEGSKA (reference sequence). The CDR3 sequence: CSAHDRGTGANVLTF. The CDR3 bases are TGCAGTGCTCACGATCGGGGCACTGGGGCCAACGTCCTGACTTTC.

This clonotype was seen a few times. V gene TRBV4-2 combines with J gene TRBJ2-4; 7 bases are a match to TRBD2. Trimming at V came to 1 base and at J to 6 bases, leaving 12 bases not matched to a gene. The CDR3 contains 17 residues. Germline values: CDR1 LGHNA, CDR2 YNFKEQ. The CDR3 DNA follows: TGTGCCAGCAGCCAAGCCACCATCCCGGGGGGAGGAAACATTCAGTACTTC. Protein sequence: CASSQATIPGGGNIQYF.

There are many counts of this clonotype. This chain links TRBV7-9 with TRBJ1-2; tentative D call: TRBD1 (5 bases). The CDR3 runs 13 residues. The V gene lost 5 bases and the J gene lost 4 bases, with 11 bases spanning the gap. In germline, CDR1 is SEHNR, CDR2 FQNEAQ (reference sequence). The CDR3 sequence: CASSKGTVYGYTF. The CDR3 DNA follows: TGTGCCAGCAGCAAGGGGACCGTCTATGGCTACACCTTC.

A single count supports this clonotype. The gene calls are TRBV4-1 and TRBJ2-3; D not resolved. CDR1 and CDR2 (germline): MGHRA, YSYEKL. V shed 7 bases and J shed 3 bases, with 14 bases lying between them. The CDR3 spans 14 residues. CDR3 sequence: CASKRWWPTDTQYF. The CDR3 DNA is TGCGCCAGCAAAAGGTGGTGGCCGACAGATACGCAGTATTTT.

J is TRBJ1-2 and V is TRBV27, with TRBD1 matching 10 bases. V gave up 5 bases and J gave up 8 bases; unmatched junction bases: 2. Germline assignment: CDR1 MNHEY and CDR2 SMNVEV (reference sequence). The CDR3 is 12 amino acids. The CDR3 region has the DNA TGTGCCAGCAGTCGGACAGGGGGGGGCTACACCTTC. It encodes CASSRTGGGYTF.

This clonotype came up many times. A much larger clone lies one base from this, so it may be a read error. This chain uses TRBV10-3 with TRBJ2-5; D is ambiguous. Germline loops: CDR1 ENHRY, CDR2 SYGVKD. This CDR3 region has 11 residues. V lost 11 bases to trimming and J lost 11 bases, with 18 bases between them. CDR3: CAGPKHGEQYF. DNA for the CDR3: TGTGCCGGACCAAAGCACGGTGAGCAGTACTTC.

This rearrangement joins TRBV6-2 or TRBV6-3 to TRBJ2-1, with 8 bases lining up with TRBD2. Germline CDR1 is MNHEY and CDR2 is SVGEGT. Trimming at V came to 2 bases and at J to 4 bases, leaving 4 bases not matched to a gene. CDR3 length: 15 residues. The CDR3 loop reads CASSYGIAGYNEQFF. CDR3 nucleotides: TGTGCCAGCAGTTACGGGATAGCGGGGTACAATGAGCAGTTCTTC.

This sequence joins TRBV10-2 and TRBJ2-1; D unclear. Between the trimmed V and J ends, which lost 3 bases and 3 bases, there was a span of 15 bases. Germline V gene data show CDR1 as WSHSY and CDR2 as SAAADI. This CDR3 is built from 16 residues. The CDR3 region has the DNA TGCGCCAGCAGTGACGGCCCCGCGGACCTCTACAATGAGCAGTTCTTC. This translates into CASSDGPADLYNEQFF.

This chain connects TRBV6-2 or TRBV6-3 to TRBJ2-7; D is uncertain. V was clipped by 2 bases and J by 2 bases, with 7 bases between them. The CDR3 length is 13 residues. Germline V gene sequence: CDR1 MNHEY, CDR2 SVGEGT. The CDR3 loop is CASSYGNPYEQYF. CDR3 bases: TGTGCCAGCAGTTACGGGAATCCCTACGAGCAGTACTTC.

This clonotype was seen a handful of times. V usage is TRBV11-2 and J usage is TRBJ2-4; D uncertain. V lost 5 bases, J lost 13 bases, and 15 bases lay in between. Germline lookup yields CDR1 SGHAT and CDR2 FQNNGV. The CDR3 spans 12 residues. This CDR3 is CASSPTSREQYF. The CDR3 region has the DNA TGTGCCAGCAGCCCCACCAGCCGAGAGCAGTACTTC.

In regard to this clonotype: At one of its ends the junction is not consistent with the germline gene, which may arise from a read error. The chain employs TRBV7-6 and TRBJ2-4; a possible D gene is TRBD1 (5 bases). The J call is uncertain, as TRBJ2-7 better fits the DNA end. The CDR3 is 14 residues long. The germline V gene has CDR1 SGHVS and CDR2 FNYEAQ. The CDR3 here is CASSLTGSSCEQYF. The CDR3 DNA sequence: TGTGCCAGCAGCTTAACAGGCAGCTCCTGCGAGCAGTACTTC.

This clonotype was counted once. V is TRBV3-1 and J is TRBJ2-3; D possibly uses TRBD1 or TRBD2 (5 bases each). Germline CDR1 reads LGHDT; CDR2 reads YNNKEL (reference sequence). With 4 bases removed from V and 3 bases from J, the gap between germline ends came to 17 bases. There are 16 residues in the CDR3. The CDR3 DNA is TGTGCCAGCAGCCGAGGACCGGGACCGCATACAGATACGCAGTATTTT. Its protein is CASSRGPGPHTDTQYF.

This clonotype was recorded a few times. V is TRBV3-1 and J is TRBJ2-1, with 8 nucleotides matching TRBD1. The germline gives CDR1 LGHDT, CDR2 YNNKEL (reference sequence). V trimming: 2 bases; J trimming: 7 bases; junction bases outside the gene matches: 4. CDR3 length: 14 residues. The CDR3 is CASSQQGAGNEQFF. In DNA form, the CDR3 reads TGTGCCAGCAGCCAACAGGGGGCTGGAAATGAGCAGTTCTTC.